This T cell receptor beta chain comes out of a study of CD8 T cells in ankylosing spondylitis. Study outcomes and limitations: Disease-linked clones reportedly concentrated significantly in matched ankylosing spondylitis synovial fluid. Clones linked to the disease showed a CD8+ phenotype. They occurred at relatively low frequencies in peripheral blood. One TCR beta motif, made up of roughly 8 highly homologous variants, appeared characteristic of ankylosing spondylitis blood.

Germline CDR1 is SGHDT and CDR2 is YYEEEE. CDR3 length: 13 residues. The V end was cut by 7 bases, the J end by 1 base, with 9 bases between. Worth noting for this clonotype: The antigen remains unidentified.

Making the TCR beta libraries involved quantitative 5'-RACE with molecular barcodes. TCRdb reprocessed the 5' RACE reads via MiXCR and lists one record per CDR3 protein. Found here are around 120,000 distinct CDR3 sequences, 9.3% of them singletons; the top ten hold 3.3%. The source of this sequence is a male donor with ankylosing spondylitis or in good health (not recorded which). This sequence joins TRBV5-6 and TRBJ2-1, with D tentatively TRBD1 (7 bases). Material for sequencing was blood, either unsorted or a sorted T cell fraction (not recorded which). CDR3: CASSGGSYNEQFF. CDR3 DNA sequence: TGTGCCAGCTCAGGGGGGTCCTACAATGAGCAGTTCTTC.